The present entry profiles one TCR beta chain with its context. The data were obtained in a study of control samples from healthy donors and cancer patients. CDR1 and CDR2 from the germline V gene are SGHTA and FQGNSA. This CDR3 is built from 10 residues. Data came from immunoSEQ multiplex PCR; TCRdb stores just in-frame clones and leaves some out. The sample comprises tens of thousands of clones, roughly 92% of which are singletons, and around 22% rests with the top ten. The chain employs TRBV7-2 and TRBJ1-1; 10 bases line up with TRBD1. This TCR was sampled from a woman between 45 and 60 years old with head and neck cancer. The sequenced material came from PBMCs. CDR3 sequence: CGAGQGEAFF. The CDR3 nucleotides read TGTGGGGCGGGACAGGGGGAAGCTTTCTTT.